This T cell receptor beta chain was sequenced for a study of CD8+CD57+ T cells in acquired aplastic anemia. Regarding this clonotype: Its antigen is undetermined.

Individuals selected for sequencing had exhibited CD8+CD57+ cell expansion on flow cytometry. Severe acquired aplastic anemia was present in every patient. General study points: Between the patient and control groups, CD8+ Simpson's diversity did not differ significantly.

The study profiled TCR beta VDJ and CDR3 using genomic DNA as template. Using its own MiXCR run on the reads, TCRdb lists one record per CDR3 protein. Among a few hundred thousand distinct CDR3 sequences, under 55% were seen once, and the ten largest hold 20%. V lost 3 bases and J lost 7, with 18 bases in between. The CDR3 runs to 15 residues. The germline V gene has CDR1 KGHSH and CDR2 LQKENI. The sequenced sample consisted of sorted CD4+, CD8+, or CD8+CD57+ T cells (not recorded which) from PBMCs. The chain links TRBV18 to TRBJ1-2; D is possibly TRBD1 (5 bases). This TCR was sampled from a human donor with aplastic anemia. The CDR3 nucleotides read TGTGCCAGCTCACCCTGGAAAGGGCGGGACGCTGGCTACACCTTC. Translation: CASSPWKGRDAGYTF.